This T cell receptor beta chain derives from a study of cytomegalovirus exposure and HLA in healthy donors. Overall study: Unique TCR beta sequences numbering approximately 120 million came from approximately 180 million T cells in an earlier analysis.

This CDR3 is 16 amino acids long. V shed 0 bases and J shed 8 bases, with 16 bases lying between them. Germline CDR1 SNHLY, CDR2 FYNNEI. This clone was seen only a few times. What it binds is not known. Notes on the study in general: Cytomegalovirus status was reportedly diagnosed by the classifier with high sensitivity and specificity. It was confirmed in vitro that a few of the CMV-associated chains were specific for CMV antigens. Listed as cytomegalovirus-associated were over 150 TCR beta chains.

PCR employed 60 Vbeta and 13 Jbeta primers. Here immunoSEQ multiplex PCR was the method, and the copy in TCRdb shows in-frame clones only, minus some. The sample carries 150,000 to 170,000 clones, about 84% recorded once. Material for sequencing was PBMCs. V gene TRBV2 combines with J gene TRBJ1-4; D not resolved. The sequence was collected from a middle-aged woman in good health and CMV-seropositive. The CDR3 protein is CASSEALRPRVEKLFF. The CDR3, as DNA: TGTGCCAGCAGTGAAGCGCTTCGGCCCCGGGTAGAAAAACTGTTTTTT. The full variable domain, its missing parts supplied by reference TRBV2 and TRBJ1-4, is EPEVTQTPSHQVTQMGQEVILRCVPISNHLYFYWYRQILGQKVEFLVSFYNNEISEKSEIFDDQFSVERPDGSNFTLKIRSTKLEDSAMYFCASSEALRPRVEKLFFGSGTQLSVL.